This T cell receptor beta chain was obtained from a study of long-term antiretroviral therapy in people with HIV. The trim removed 5 bases at V and 7 bases at J, leaving 10 bases unmatched. This CDR3 region has 14 residues. Germline lookup yields CDR1 WNHNN and CDR2 SYGVQD (reference sequence). Findings and limits, study-wide: Relative to control repertoires, HIV repertoires exhibited narrower CDR3 length ranges.

They ran version v3.0 of the immunoSEQ assay at survey level. Clones were sequenced by immunoSEQ multiplex PCR, and TCRdb holds only the in-frame ones, with some missing. The data show roughly 14,000 clones, 75% to 85% seen once. To note about this clone: What it binds is unknown.

This chain joins TRBV10-1 and TRBJ2-7; 8 nucleotides agree with TRBD1. The sample here was unsorted PBMCs, taken 0.4 years after starting antiretroviral therapy. The receptor comes from a man younger than 45 with HIV. For the CDR3, the DNA is TGCGCCAGCAGTAAATCAGACAGGGGCGTTGAGCAGTACTTC. It specifies CASSKSDRGVEQYF.